The 31 T cell receptor beta chains presented below share a single source sample, sequenced in a study of cytomegalovirus exposure and HLA in healthy donors. The PCR contained 60 Vbeta and 13 Jbeta primers. Sequencing was performed with immunoSEQ multiplex PCR; in TCRdb, only in-frame clones are kept and a portion is missing. This sample has 190,000 or so clones, with 80% found just once. Sequenced material: PBMCs. The receptors were sampled from a boy aged 5-17 years in good health and CMV-seronegative.

The chain has TRBV29-1 and TRBJ1-2; tentatively, D is TRBD1 (5 bases). Per germline, CDR1 SQVTM and CDR2 ANQGSEA. The V end lost 4 bases, the J end lost 4 bases, and 16 bases lay between the germline ends. There are 14 residues in the CDR3. The CDR3 DNA reads as TGCAGCGTTGGGCCGGGAGGGGAAGTCTATGGCTACACCTTC. It is translated as CSVGPGGEVYGYTF.

This clone was detected only a few times. The J gene is TRBJ1-1, the V gene TRBV5-6; no reliable D call. This CDR3 is built from 12 residues. Germline V gene data show CDR1 as SGHDT and CDR2 as YYEEEE. Trimming stripped 2 bases from V and 11 bases from J, with 13 bases between. CDR3 region: CASSFWGREAFF. The CDR3 DNA reads as TGTGCCAGCAGCTTCTGGGGAAGGGAGGCTTTCTTT. The whole variable domain, remainder taken from reference TRBV5-6 and TRBJ1-1, is DAGVTQSPTHLIKTRGQQVTLRCSPKSGHDTVSWYQQALGQGPQFIFQYYEEEERQRGNFPDRFSGHQFPNYSSELNVNALLLGDSALYLCASSFWGREAFFGQGTRLTVV.

CDR3 loop: CASSTTGNWQETQYF. DNA for the CDR3: TGTGCCAGCAGCACAACAGGGAATTGGCAAGAGACCCAGTACTTC. J is TRBJ2-5 and V is TRBV5-6; TRBD1 might be the D (6 bases). Trimming cost V 4 bases and J 2 bases, with 15 bases left between them. The germline V gene encodes CDR1 SGHDT and CDR2 YYEEEE. CDR3 length: 15 residues.

CDR3 in amino acids: CASSPRQSATEEQYF. The CDR3 nucleotides are TGCGCCAGCAGCCCCAGACAGTCCGCGACTGAAGAGCAGTACTTC. This rearrangement joins TRBV5-1 to TRBJ2-7, with D possibly being TRBD1 (5 bases). The V gene lost 4 bases and the J gene lost 7 bases, with 21 bases spanning the gap. The CDR3 is 15 amino acids. Germline CDR1 SGHRS, CDR2 YFSETQ.

V is TRBV15 and J is TRBJ1-5, with a tentative D call TRBD1 (5 bases). The CDR3 contains 17 residues. The V and J ends lost 1 base and 0 bases respectively, with 13 bases between them. Germline assignment: CDR1 LNHNV and CDR2 YYDKDF (reference sequence). The CDR3 bases are TGTGCCACCAGCAGAGGGTCAGGGTTCTATAGCAATCAGCCCCAGCATTTT. Translated: CATSRGSGFYSNQPQHF. Drawing the rest from reference TRBV15 and TRBJ1-5, the complete variable domain is DAMVIQNPRYQVTQFGKPVTLSCSQTLNHNVMYWYQQKSSQAPKLLFHYYDKDFNNEADTPDNFQSRRPNTSFCFLDIRSPGLGDTAMYLCATSRGSGFYSNQPQHFGDGTRLSIL.

This clone was seen once. The genes are TRBV11-3 and TRBJ2-7, with 13 bases aligning to TRBD2. CDR1 SGHNT and CDR2 YENEEA come from the germline V gene. After removal of 3 bases from V and 3 bases from J, the junction contained 14 bases not matched to a gene. The CDR3 has 19 residues. The CDR3 DNA reads TGTGCCAGCAGCTTGTCCCTCCGGACTAGCGGGAGTCGGGTCTACGAGCAGTACTTC. Translation gives CASSLSLRTSGSRVYEQYF.

A note on this clone: A junction boundary mismatches the germline segment, possibly from a read error. The chain couples TRBV29-1 to TRBJ2-3; 9 bases are shared with TRBD1. This CDR3 comprises 12 residues. Germline V CDR1 and CDR2: SQVTM, ANQGSEA. The CDR3: CSVNTGTGRINF. The CDR3 DNA reads as TGCAGCGTGAATACCGGGACAGGGAGGATAAATTTT.

The chain combines TRBV7-9 with TRBJ2-7; 7 bases are a match to TRBD1. The CDR3 is made up of 15 amino acids. V lost 1 base to trimming and J lost 2 bases; unmatched junction nucleotides: 5. Germline lookup yields CDR1 SEHNR and CDR2 FQNEAQ (reference sequence). This CDR3 is CASSLGDSNTYEQYF. Written as DNA, the CDR3 is TGTGCCAGCAGCTTAGGGGACAGCAATACCTACGAGCAGTACTTC. The full variable domain, with the rest looked up from reference TRBV7-9 and TRBJ2-7, is DTGVSQNPRHKITKRGQNVTFRCDPISEHNRLYWYRQTLGQGPEFLTYFQNEAQLEKSRLLSDRFSAERPKGSFSTLEIQRTEQGDSAMYLCASSLGDSNTYEQYFGPGTRLTVT.

This clone was observed a handful of times. At the DNA level, this CDR3 is encoded by other sequences in the same sample as well. The chain links TRBV30 to TRBJ1-2; D remains unclear. The germline V and J ends were trimmed by 0 bases and 7 bases, with 6 bases remaining between them. The CDR3 runs to 11 residues. The germline CDR1 and CDR2 sequences are GTSNPN and SVGIG (reference sequence). The CDR3: CAWSVRGGYTF. CDR3 in DNA: TGTGCCTGGAGTGTACGGGGTGGCTACACCTTC.

The V call is TRBV11-3, the J call TRBJ1-2; D call uncertain. Looked up from germline, CDR1 is SGHNT and CDR2 is YENEEA. This CDR3 region has 12 residues. Deletions cut 7 bases from V and 8 bases from J, with 14 bases between. CDR3 sequence: CASTPRAGGYTF. CDR3 coding DNA: TGTGCCAGCACACCAAGGGCGGGCGGCTACACCTTC.

V is TRBV19 and J is TRBJ1-2; D remains unclear. This CDR3 has 16 amino acids. V lost 0 bases to trimming and J lost 4 bases, with 15 bases between them. Germline CDR1 reads LNHDA; CDR2 reads SQIVND (reference sequence). CDR3 in DNA: TGTGCCAGTAGTATAGATTGGTCGGGATTTAGCTATGGCTACACCTTC. This gives the protein CASSIDWSGFSYGYTF. Looking up the rest from reference TRBV19 and TRBJ1-2 gives the full variable domain: DGGITQSPKYLFRKEGQNVTLSCEQNLNHDAMYWYRQDPGQGLRLIYYSQIVNDFQKGDIAEGYSVSREKKESFPLTVTSAQKNPTAFYLCASSIDWSGFSYGYTFGSGTRLTVV.

V gene TRBV5-6 combines with J gene TRBJ1-1, with D hard to call. Germline CDR1 reads SGHDT; CDR2 reads YYEEEE. This CDR3 is 16 amino acids long. The V gene lost 0 bases and the J gene lost 0 bases, with 12 bases spanning the gap. CDR3 sequence: CASSLGWERMNTEAFF. The CDR3, as DNA: TGTGCCAGCAGCTTGGGGTGGGAGCGCATGAACACTGAAGCTTTCTTT.

The genes are TRBV6-5 and TRBJ1-5; D possibly corresponds to TRBD1 (5 bases). V shed 6 bases and J shed 4 bases, with 10 bases lying between them. This CDR3 comprises 13 residues. Looked up from germline, CDR1 is MNHEY and CDR2 is SVGAGI. The CDR3 bases are TGTGCCAGCAGGCCCCAGGGTAATCAGCCCCAGCATTTT. It encodes CASRPQGNQPQHF.

This clone turned up a few times. The chain employs TRBV15 and TRBJ1-2; 8 nucleotides match TRBD1. The CDR3 is 13 residues long. Germline-derived CDR1 and CDR2 are LNHNV and YYDKDF (reference sequence). Losses at the gene ends were 8 bases for V and 1 base for J; bases not matched to a gene: 3. CDR3 coding DNA: TGTGCCACCGGGACAGGTGTTAACTATGGCTACACCTTC. Encoded protein: CATGTGVNYGYTF.

This chain links TRBV7-2 with TRBJ2-5, with D perhaps TRBD2 (5 bases). The CDR3 runs to 14 residues. Germline lookup yields CDR1 SGHTA and CDR2 FQGNSA. Trimming pared 2 bases from V and 5 bases from J, leaving 12 bases between. CDR3 nucleotide sequence: TGTGCCAGCAGCTTAAATGTGGGAGCGGAGACCCAGTACTTC. Translating gives CASSLNVGAETQYF.

With regard to this clone: The same CDR3 can be traced to other DNA sequences in this sample. The chain recombines TRBV6-5 with TRBJ2-5; D is possibly TRBD2 (5 bases). V was shortened by 9 bases and J by 5 bases, with 13 bases between the two germline ends. This CDR3 has 12 residues. Germline CDR1 reads MNHEY; CDR2 reads SVGAGI. The DNA for the CDR3 is TGTGCCAGTAGTCCTGAGGGTGAGACCCAGTACTTC. Encoded protein: CASSPEGETQYF.

The V and J genes are TRBV4-3 and TRBJ2-6; 9 bases are shared with TRBD1. The germline V gene has CDR1 LGHNA and CDR2 YSLEER. The CDR3 has 18 amino acids. The junction had 5 bases not matched to a gene; V was cut back by 0 bases and J by 2 bases. For the CDR3, the DNA is TGCGCCAGCAGCCAAGACTTAGGACAGGGGACTGGGGCCAACGTCCTGACTTTC. Protein product: CASSQDLGQGTGANVLTF.

CDR3 region: CATKTSGRTDTQYF. CDR3 DNA: TGTGCCACTAAGACTAGCGGGAGGACAGATACGCAGTATTTT. The chain couples TRBV19 to TRBJ2-3; 13 bases fit TRBD2. Trimming cost V 10 bases and J 3 bases; bases outside gene matches: 4. This CDR3 has 14 amino acids. Germline V CDR1 and CDR2: LNHDA, SQIVND (reference sequence).

The chain couples TRBV6-5 to TRBJ1-2; D is ambiguous. Germline values: CDR1 MNHEY, CDR2 SVGAGI. Trimming took off 6 bases at V and 0 bases at J, with 11 bases between the two ends. CDR3 size: 14 residues. The CDR3 DNA reads as TGTGCCAGCAGGACGACATATTCTAACTATGGCTACACCTTC. Amino acid sequence: CASRTTYSNYGYTF.

This chain uses TRBV30 with TRBJ2-3; 7 bases are a match to TRBD1. Germline V CDR1 and CDR2: GTSNPN, SVGIG (reference sequence). The length of the CDR3 is 15 residues. J lost 4 bases, V lost 5 bases, and 12 bases had no gene match. CDR3 sequence (DNA): TGTGCCTGGGGGGAAGGGGGCTGGGGCGCAGATACGCAGTATTTT. Residues: CAWGEGGWGADTQYF.

J is TRBJ1-2 and V is TRBV7-8, with 10 bases aligning to TRBD1. Germline CDR1 is SGHVS and CDR2 is FQNEAQ. V lost 5 bases to trimming and J lost 0 bases; unmatched junction nucleotides: 3. This CDR3 contains 15 residues. CDR3: CASSTGQGANYGYTF. The CDR3 region has the DNA TGTGCCAGCAGCACCGGACAGGGGGCTAACTATGGCTACACCTTC.

J is TRBJ2-6 and V is TRBV7-3; 9 nucleotides match TRBD1. The germline gives CDR1 SGHTA, CDR2 FQGTGA. The length of the CDR3 is 18 residues. The V and J ends lost 6 bases and 2 bases, in that order; junction bases with no gene match: 11. CDR3 DNA: TGTGCCAGCAGGACCCGGGACAGGGAATCCCCTGGGGCCAACGTCCTGACTTTC. Protein sequence: CASRTRDRESPGANVLTF.

The genes are TRBV11-2 and TRBJ1-2; D gene ambiguous. V was cut by 5 bases and J by 9 bases, with 19 bases left in between. Germline CDR1 reads SGHAT; CDR2 reads FQNNGV. The CDR3 length is 14 residues. CDR3 DNA: TGTGCCAGCAGCGACAACAGAAGAGTGATGAGCTACACCTTC. It encodes CASSDNRRVMSYTF. Filled out from reference TRBV11-2 and TRBJ1-2, the complete variable domain reads EAGVAQSPRYKIIEKRQSVAFWCNPISGHATLYWYQQILGQGPKLLIQFQNNGVVDDSQLPKDRFSAERLKGVDSTLKIQPAKLEDSAVYLCASSDNRRVMSYTFGSGTRLTVV.

This clone was detected once. This chain links TRBV4-1 with TRBJ1-4; 7 nucleotides agree with TRBD1. Germline-derived CDR1 and CDR2 are MGHRA and YSYEKL. The length of the CDR3 is 14 residues. V lost 6 bases and J lost 2; bases outside the gene matches: 3. CDR3 region: CASRRTGTNEKLFF. CDR3 nucleotide sequence: TGCGCCAGCAGAAGGACAGGCACTAATGAAAAACTGTTTTTT.

The V and J genes are TRBV5-1 and TRBJ2-7; 8 nucleotides agree with TRBD2. The CDR3 extends over 14 amino acids. V was pared by 4 bases and J by 3 bases, with 6 bases of the junction left unmatched. Germline V CDR1 and CDR2: SGHRS, YFSETQ. CDR3 in amino acids: CASSGSGGIYEQYF. For the CDR3, the DNA is TGCGCCAGCAGCGGCAGCGGGGGCATCTACGAGCAGTACTTC.

CDR3 nucleotides: TGTGCCAGCAGCGTAGAAGCACGCGGGAGGTCCTACAATGAGCAGTTCTTC. This encodes CASSVEARGRSYNEQFF. J is TRBJ2-1 and V is TRBV9, with 8 bases fitting TRBD2. CDR1 SGDLS and CDR2 YYNGEE come from the germline V gene. This CDR3 has 17 amino acids. J lost 1 base, V lost 0 bases, and 6 bases had no gene match.

V and J are TRBV4-3 and TRBJ1-2, with TRBD1 matching over 7 bases. Germline values: CDR1 LGHNA, CDR2 YSLEER. J gave up 6 bases and V 4 bases, and 11 bases lay outside the gene matches. The CDR3 has 15 residues. CDR3 in amino acids: CASSLAPGTVDGYTF. Written as DNA, the CDR3 is TGCGCCAGCAGCCTTGCTCCCGGGACAGTCGATGGCTACACCTTC.

This clone is medium-sized within its sample. The chain links TRBV6-4 to TRBJ2-2, with 7 bases matching TRBD2. The germline V gene has CDR1 MRHNA and CDR2 SNTAGT. The junction had 7 bases not matched to a gene; V was cut back by 3 bases and J by 6 bases. The CDR3 covers 15 residues. CDR3 sequence (DNA): TGTGCCAGCAGTGAGTTTGCGGGAGAGTCCGGGGAGCTGTTTTTT. Translation gives CASSEFAGESGELFF.

The CDR3: CASSQTTGTQPQHF. CDR3 nucleotide sequence: TGTGCCAGCAGCCAAACGACAGGGACCCAGCCCCAGCATTTT. J is TRBJ1-5 and V is TRBV4-2, with TRBD1 matching over 7 bases. Germline trimming cut 2 bases from V and 7 bases from J; bases unmatched to any gene: 5. CDR1 and CDR2 from the germline V gene are LGHNA and YNFKEQ. The CDR3 has 14 amino acids.

Only a few counts were recorded for this clone. V is TRBV10-3 and J is TRBJ1-2; the D gene is possibly TRBD1 (5 bases). This CDR3 is 14 amino acids long. Trimming shortened V by 4 bases and J by 8 bases, and 17 bases separated the two germline ends. Germline-derived CDR1 and CDR2 are ENHRY and SYGVKD. The CDR3 DNA follows: TGTGCCATCAGTGCAGTACAAGGGGCGCGAGGCTACACCTTC. It encodes CAISAVQGARGYTF.

This chain connects TRBV9 to TRBJ2-3; 13 bases match TRBD2. Germline CDR1 reads SGDLS; CDR2 reads YYNGEE. The ends lost 0 bases at V and 8 bases at J; junction bases unmatched: 6. There are 16 residues in the CDR3. Here the CDR3 DNA reads TGTGCCAGCAGCGTAGGACTAGCGGGGGGCCGGGGTACGCAGTATTTT. It translates to CASSVGLAGGRGTQYF.